The 9 T cell receptor beta chains listed next were all sequenced from one sample in a study of shared clonotypes between healthy human individuals. Generated by immunoSEQ multiplex PCR, the TCRdb table keeps only in-frame clones and is missing some. The table has about 1.1 million clones, around 82% seen once. The sequencing sample was made of memory CD4+ T cells from PBMCs. Subset defined: CD45RA-negative fraction. The receptors were gathered from a man aged 18 to 30 in good health. Some clones in this sample may be carry-over from other donors' samples.

The V and J genes are TRBV14 and TRBJ1-1; D remains ambiguous. The germline V gene has CDR1 SGHDN and CDR2 FVKESK. V lost 3 bases, J lost 0 bases, and 11 bases lay in between. This CDR3 is 15 amino acids long. CDR3 sequence reads: CASSQSGRLNTEAFF. CDR3 in DNA: TGTGCCAGCAGCCAGTCGGGCCGACTGAACACTGAAGCTTTCTTT.

The genes are TRBV15 and TRBJ1-3, with 7 bases aligning to TRBD1. Germline values: CDR1 LNHNV, CDR2 YYDKDF (reference sequence). This CDR3 is built from 17 residues. V lost 5 bases and J lost 8; bases outside the gene matches: 18. CDR3 coding DNA: TGTGCCACCAGCTCCCACAGGGGCCCTTTGACCGGGGACACCATATATTTT. Translating gives CATSSHRGPLTGDTIYF.

The chain is built from TRBV5-6 and TRBJ2-7, with TRBD1 as a possible D gene (5 bases). V dropped 4 bases and J dropped 4 bases, with 12 bases sitting between them. The CDR3 runs to 13 residues. Germline V gene data show CDR1 as SGHDT and CDR2 as YYEEEE. DNA for the CDR3: TGTGCCAGCAGCAATGGACAAGATTACGAGCAGTACTTC. As protein: CASSNGQDYEQYF.

V is TRBV7-3 and J is TRBJ2-1; either TRBD1 or TRBD2 may fit D (7 bases each). The CDR3 is 14 residues long. Between the trimmed V and J ends, which lost 5 bases and 6 bases, there was a span of 14 bases. The germline gives CDR1 SGHTA, CDR2 FQGTGA. The CDR3: CASSATGRGNEQFF. CDR3 sequence (DNA): TGTGCCAGCAGCGCGACAGGGAGGGGCAATGAGCAGTTCTTC.

About this clone itself: Other DNA sequences in the sample encode the same CDR3. The genes are TRBV6-6 and TRBJ1-5; D might be TRBD1 (5 bases). V lost 8 bases and J lost 3, with 20 bases in between. Germline-derived CDR1 and CDR2 are MNHNY and SVGAGI (reference sequence). The CDR3 has 16 amino acids. The CDR3 sequence: CASQSPSQGLNQPQHF. CDR3 bases: TGTGCCAGCCAAAGTCCTTCCCAGGGTCTCAATCAGCCCCAGCATTTT.

With respect to this clone: Other DNA sequences in this specimen translate into the identical CDR3. The chain uses TRBV9 and TRBJ2-5, with D unclear. This CDR3 spans 12 amino acids. Trimming took 4 bases from V and 3 from J, leaving 7 bases between them. Germline V gene sequence: CDR1 SGDLS, CDR2 YYNGEE. This CDR3 is CASSPHEETQYF. CDR3 in DNA: TGTGCCAGCAGCCCCCATGAAGAGACCCAGTACTTC.

The V and J genes are TRBV27 and TRBJ1-1, with 11 bases aligning to TRBD1. Germline V lookup: CDR1 MNHEY, CDR2 SMNVEV (reference sequence). This CDR3 has 19 amino acids. V gave up 5 bases and J gave up 3 bases; unmatched junction bases: 17. DNA of the CDR3: TGTGCCAGCAGTCCCCGGACAGGGGGCATGAGTGCGGTTGACACTGAAGCTTTCTTT. It translates to CASSPRTGGMSAVDTEAFF.

V usage is TRBV19 and J usage is TRBJ2-1; D might be TRBD1 (5 bases). The CDR3 consists of 15 residues. Germline CDR1 LNHDA, CDR2 SQIVND (reference sequence). Trimming left V 6 bases short and J 0 bases short, with 12 bases between. For the CDR3, the DNA is TGTGCCAGTAGCCAGGGATCGAGCTCCTACAATGAGCAGTTCTTC. Translated, it gives CASSQGSSSYNEQFF.

On this clone itself: A read error may account for a junction end that differs from germline. The chain couples TRBV11-2 to TRBJ2-2, with 8 bases that match TRBD2. Germline CDR1 SGHAT, CDR2 FQNNGV. The CDR3 has 15 amino acids. Here the CDR3 DNA reads TGTGCCAGCAGTTTAGTGGTAGCGGGACCCGGGGAGCTGTTTTTT. Translated, it gives CASSLVVAGPGELFF.